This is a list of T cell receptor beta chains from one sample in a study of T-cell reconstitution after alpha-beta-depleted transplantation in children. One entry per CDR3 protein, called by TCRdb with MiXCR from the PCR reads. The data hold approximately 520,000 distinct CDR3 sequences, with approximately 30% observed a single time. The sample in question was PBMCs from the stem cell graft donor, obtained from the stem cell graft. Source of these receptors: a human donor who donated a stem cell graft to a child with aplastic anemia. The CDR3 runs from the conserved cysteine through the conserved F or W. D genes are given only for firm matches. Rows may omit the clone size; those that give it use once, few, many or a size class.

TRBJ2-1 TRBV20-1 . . TGCAGTGCTTACGTCCGGGACACAGTAAGCAATGAGCAGTTCTTC CSAYVRDTVSNEQFF
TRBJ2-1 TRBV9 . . TGTGCCAGCAGCCCTTCCGGGGTTGGTAGGATCTACAATGAGCAGTTCTTC CASSPSGVGRIYNEQFF
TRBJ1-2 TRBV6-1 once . TGTGCCAGCAGCCCCGTAAGGGGCGCGGGCTATGGCTACACCTTC CASSPVRGAGYGYTF
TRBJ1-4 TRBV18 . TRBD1 TGTGCCAGCTCACCTAGGACAGGGGAGAATGAAAAACTGTTTTTT CASSPRTGENEKLFF
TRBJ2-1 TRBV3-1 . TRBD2 TGTGCCAGCAGCCAGGGACTAGCCGGTGAGCAGTTCTTC CASSQGLAGEQFF
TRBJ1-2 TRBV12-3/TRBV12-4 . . TGTGCCAGCATACGGGACCCTGGGGGCGGCTACACCTTC CASIRDPGGGYTF
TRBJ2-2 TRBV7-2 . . TGTGCCAGCAGCTCCTCGAATTCCCATACCGGGGAGCTGTTTTTT CASSSSNSHTGELFF
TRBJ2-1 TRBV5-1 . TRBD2 TGCGCCAGCAGCTTGGAGGGAGGGGAGTACAATGAGCAGTTCTTC CASSLEGGEYNEQFF
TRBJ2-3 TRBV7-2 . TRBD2 TGTGCCAGCAGCCCGCCTTGGGCGGGAGGGGTAGATACGCAGTATTTT CASSPPWAGGVDTQYF
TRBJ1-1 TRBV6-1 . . TGTGCCAGCAGCCTGTGGGGCGAGGGCACTGAAGCTTTCTTT CASSLWGEGTEAFF
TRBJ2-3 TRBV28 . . TGTGCCAGCAGTTTAGGTTTTGGGCGGGAAGAAATTCATACGCAGTATTTT CASSLGFGREEIHTQYF
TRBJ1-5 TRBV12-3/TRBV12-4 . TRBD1 TGTGCCAGCAGAACCCAGGGGGGTCAGCCCCAGCATTTT CASRTQGGQPQHF
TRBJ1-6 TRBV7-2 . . TGTGCCAGCAGCTCCATTGTGGCGGCGGTTAATTCACCCCTCCACTTT CASSSIVAAVNSPLHF
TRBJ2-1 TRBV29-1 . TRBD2 TGCAGCTCACGACTAGCGGGAGGGTACAATGAGCAGTTCTTC CSSRLAGGYNEQFF
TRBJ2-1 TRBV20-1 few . TGCAGTGCTTCAGAGGAGGGGGTAACATACAATGAGCAGTTCTTC CSASEEGVTYNEQFF
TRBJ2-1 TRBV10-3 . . TGTGCCATCAGGGTGGAAGGTAGCTCCTACAATGAGCAGTTCTTC CAIRVEGSSYNEQFF
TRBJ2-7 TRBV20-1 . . TGCAGTGCTAGGGTCCGGTTGGAGCAGTACTTC CSARVRLEQYF
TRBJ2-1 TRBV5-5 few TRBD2 TGTGCCAGCAGCCTGACTAGCGGGAGATTAAATGAGCAGTTCTTC CASSLTSGRLNEQFF
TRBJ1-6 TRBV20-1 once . TGCAGTGCTTTTACGGGCCCAAGCGATTCACCCCTCCACTTT CSAFTGPSDSPLHF
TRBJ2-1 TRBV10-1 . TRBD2 TGCGCCAGCAGTGAGAGTCTAGCGGGAGGAAATGAGCAGTTCTTC CASSESLAGGNEQFF
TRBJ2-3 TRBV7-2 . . TGTGCCAGCAGCTTAGTTTTGGTTCTGAGCACAGATACGCAGTATTTT CASSLVLVLSTDTQYF
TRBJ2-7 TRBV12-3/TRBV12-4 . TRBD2 TGTGCCAGCAGGCAAAGCGGGAGGGCCAACGAGCAGTACTTC CASRQSGRANEQYF
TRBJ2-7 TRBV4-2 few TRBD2 TGTGCCAGCAGCCAAGAGGATAGCGGGAGGGCCTACGAGCAGTACTTC CASSQEDSGRAYEQYF
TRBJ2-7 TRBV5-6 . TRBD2 TGTGCCAGCAGCTATGGGACTAGCGGGCCCCCCTACGAGCAGTACTTC CASSYGTSGPPYEQYF
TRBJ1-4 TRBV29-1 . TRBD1 TGCAGCGTCATCGAACAGGGGAGGACTAATGAAAAACTGTTTTTT CSVIEQGRTNEKLFF
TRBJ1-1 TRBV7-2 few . TGTGCCAGCATCCCTAGGGCCCATGTTAACACTGAAGCTTTCTTT CASIPRAHVNTEAFF
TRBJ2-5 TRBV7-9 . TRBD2 TGTGCCAGCAGCCCCCGGGGGGAGGCGGAGACCCAGTACTTC CASSPRGEAETQYF
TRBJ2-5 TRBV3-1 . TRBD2 TGTGCCAGCAGCCAAGGGACGGGAGGTTCCCAGTACTTC CASSQGTGGSQYF
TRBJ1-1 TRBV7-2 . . TGTGCCAGCAGCATAGGGACCCAAGAGAACACTGAAGCTTTCTTT CASSIGTQENTEAFF
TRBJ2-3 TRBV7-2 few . TGTGCCAGCAGCCCCGGGACTGGACTTCGCACAGATACGCAGTATTTT CASSPGTGLRTDTQYF
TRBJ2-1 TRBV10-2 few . TGCGCCAGCAGTGGGATAATCGGGCAGGGCATTGACAATGAGCAGTTCTTC CASSGIIGQGIDNEQFF
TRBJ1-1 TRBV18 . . TGTGCCAGCTCACGCCCTGGGGGGGGACGGAACACTGAAGCTTTCTTT CASSRPGGGRNTEAFF
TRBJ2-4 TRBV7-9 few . TGTGCCAGCAGCTTAGGGCAGAGTTTAGCCAAAAACATTCAGTACTTC CASSLGQSLAKNIQYF
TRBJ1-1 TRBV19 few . TGTGCCAGTAGTTTCTCCGGTAGTACTGAAGCTTTCTTT CASSFSGSTEAFF